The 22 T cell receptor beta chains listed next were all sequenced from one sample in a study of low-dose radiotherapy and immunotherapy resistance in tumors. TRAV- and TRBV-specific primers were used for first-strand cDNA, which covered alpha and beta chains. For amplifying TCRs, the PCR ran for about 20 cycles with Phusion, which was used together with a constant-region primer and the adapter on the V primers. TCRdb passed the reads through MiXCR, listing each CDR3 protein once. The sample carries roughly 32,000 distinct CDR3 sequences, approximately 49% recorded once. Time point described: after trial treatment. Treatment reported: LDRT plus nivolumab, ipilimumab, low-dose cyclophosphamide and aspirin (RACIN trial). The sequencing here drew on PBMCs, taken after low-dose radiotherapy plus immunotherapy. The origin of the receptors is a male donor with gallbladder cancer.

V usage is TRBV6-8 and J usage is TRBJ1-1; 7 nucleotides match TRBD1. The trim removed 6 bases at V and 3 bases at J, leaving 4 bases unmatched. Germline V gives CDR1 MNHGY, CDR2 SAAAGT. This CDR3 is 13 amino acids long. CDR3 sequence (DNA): TGTGCCAGCAGACGACAGGGTGACACTGAAGCTTTCTTT. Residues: CASRRQGDTEAFF.

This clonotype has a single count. CDR3 region: CASRPGVGTGELFF. Here the CDR3 DNA reads TGTGCCAGCAGACCGGGGGTCGGAACCGGGGAGCTGTTTTTT. The chain links TRBV6-2 or TRBV6-3 to TRBJ2-2, with D possibly matching TRBD2 (6 bases). V lost 6 bases, J lost 5 bases, and 13 bases lay in between. The germline CDR1 and CDR2 sequences are MNHEY and SVGEGT. This CDR3 comprises 14 residues.

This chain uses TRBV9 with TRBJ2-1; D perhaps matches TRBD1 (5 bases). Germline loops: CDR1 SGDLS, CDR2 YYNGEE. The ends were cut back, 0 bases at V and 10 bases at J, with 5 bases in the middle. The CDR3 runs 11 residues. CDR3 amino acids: CASSVGGEQFF. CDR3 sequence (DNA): TGTGCCAGCAGCGTAGGGGGCGAGCAGTTCTTC.

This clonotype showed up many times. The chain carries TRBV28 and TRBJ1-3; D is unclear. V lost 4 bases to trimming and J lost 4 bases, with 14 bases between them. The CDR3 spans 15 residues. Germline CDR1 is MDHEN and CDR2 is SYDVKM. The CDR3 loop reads CASSSGAEGGNTIYF. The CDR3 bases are TGTGCCAGCAGTTCAGGAGCGGAAGGAGGAAACACCATATATTTT.

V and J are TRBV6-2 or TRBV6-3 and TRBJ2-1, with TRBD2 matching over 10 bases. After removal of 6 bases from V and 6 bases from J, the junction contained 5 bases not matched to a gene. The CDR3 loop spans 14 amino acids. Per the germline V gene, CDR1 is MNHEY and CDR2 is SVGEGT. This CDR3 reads CASSRLAGRNEQFF. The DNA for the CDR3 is TGTGCCAGCAGCAGACTAGCGGGTCGCAATGAGCAGTTCTTC.

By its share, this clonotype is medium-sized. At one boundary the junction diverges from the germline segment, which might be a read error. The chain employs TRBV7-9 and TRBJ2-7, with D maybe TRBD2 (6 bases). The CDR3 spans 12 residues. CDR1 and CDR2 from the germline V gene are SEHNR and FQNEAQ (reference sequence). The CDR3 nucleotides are TGTGCCATCAGCTCGGGACTTACCGAGCAGTACTTC. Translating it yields CAISSGLTEQYF.

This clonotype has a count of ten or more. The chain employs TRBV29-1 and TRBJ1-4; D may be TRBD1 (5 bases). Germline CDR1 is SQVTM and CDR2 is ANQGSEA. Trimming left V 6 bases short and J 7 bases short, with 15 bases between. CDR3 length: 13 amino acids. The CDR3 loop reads CSVTGGSGEKLFF. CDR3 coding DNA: TGCAGCGTAACGGGGGGTTCTGGTGAAAAACTGTTTTTT.

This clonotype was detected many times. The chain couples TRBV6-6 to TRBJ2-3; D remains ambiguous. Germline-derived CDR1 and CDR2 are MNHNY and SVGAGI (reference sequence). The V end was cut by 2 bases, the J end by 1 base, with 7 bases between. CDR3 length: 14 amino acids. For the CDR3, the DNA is TGTGCCAGCAGTTACCTCGAGGGCACAGATACGCAGTATTTT. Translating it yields CASSYLEGTDTQYF.

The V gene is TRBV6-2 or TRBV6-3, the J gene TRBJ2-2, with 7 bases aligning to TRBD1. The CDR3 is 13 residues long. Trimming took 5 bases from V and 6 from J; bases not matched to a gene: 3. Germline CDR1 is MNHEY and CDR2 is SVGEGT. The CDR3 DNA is TGTGCCAGCAGTGAGCAGGGGGCCGGGGAGCTGTTTTTT. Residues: CASSEQGAGELFF.

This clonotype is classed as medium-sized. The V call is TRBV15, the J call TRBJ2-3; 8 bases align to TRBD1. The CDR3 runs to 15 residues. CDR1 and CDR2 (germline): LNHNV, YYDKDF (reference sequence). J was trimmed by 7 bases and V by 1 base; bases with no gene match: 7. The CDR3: CATSRGAQGANTQYF. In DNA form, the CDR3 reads TGTGCCACCAGCAGAGGCGCCCAGGGGGCAAATACGCAGTATTTT.

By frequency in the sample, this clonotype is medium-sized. Here the CDR3 DNA reads TGTGCCAGCAGCGTAGGGGGTAGCGTCTATCCCACAGATACGCAGTATTTT. It yields the protein CASSVGGSVYPTDTQYF. The V call is TRBV9, the J call TRBJ2-3; TRBD2 is a possible D gene (5 bases). Germline loops: CDR1 SGDLS, CDR2 YYNGEE. Trimming shortened V by 0 bases and J by 2 bases, and 16 bases separated the two germline ends. The CDR3 spans 17 residues.

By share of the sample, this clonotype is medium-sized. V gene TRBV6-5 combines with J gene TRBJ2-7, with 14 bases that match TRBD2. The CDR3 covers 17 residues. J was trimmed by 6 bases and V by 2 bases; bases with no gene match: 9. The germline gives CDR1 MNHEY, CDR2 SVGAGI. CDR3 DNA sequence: TGTGCCAGCAGTTACGCGGGACTAGCGGGAGTTATAGGCGAGCAGTACTTC. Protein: CASSYAGLAGVIGEQYF.

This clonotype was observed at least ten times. CDR3 amino acids: CASSSRQGGTYGYTF. The CDR3 DNA follows: TGTGCCAGTAGTTCCAGACAGGGGGGAACCTATGGCTACACCTTC. J is TRBJ1-2 and V is TRBV19; 9 bases align to TRBD1. The ends lost 5 bases at V and 4 bases at J; junction bases unmatched: 8. The CDR3 has 15 residues. Germline CDR1 is LNHDA and CDR2 is SQIVND (reference sequence).

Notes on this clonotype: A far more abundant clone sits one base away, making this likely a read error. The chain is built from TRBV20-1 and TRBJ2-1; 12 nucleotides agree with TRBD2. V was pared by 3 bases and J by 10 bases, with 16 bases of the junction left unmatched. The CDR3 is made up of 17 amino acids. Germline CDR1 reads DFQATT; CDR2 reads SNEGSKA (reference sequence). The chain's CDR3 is CSASSASGRAFSLEQFF. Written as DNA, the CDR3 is TGCAGTGCTAGTTCGGCTAGCGGGAGGGCTTTCTCACTCGAGCAGTTCTTC.

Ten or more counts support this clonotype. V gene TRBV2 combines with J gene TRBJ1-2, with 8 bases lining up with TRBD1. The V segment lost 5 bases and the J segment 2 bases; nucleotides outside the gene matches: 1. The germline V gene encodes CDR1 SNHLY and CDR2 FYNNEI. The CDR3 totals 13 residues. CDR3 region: CASSRTGNYGYTF. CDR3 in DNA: TGTGCCAGCAGTCGGACAGGGAACTATGGCTACACCTTC.

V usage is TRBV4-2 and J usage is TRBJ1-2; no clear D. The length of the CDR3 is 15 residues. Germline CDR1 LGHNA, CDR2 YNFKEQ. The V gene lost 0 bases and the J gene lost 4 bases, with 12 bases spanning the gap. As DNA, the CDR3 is TGTGCCAGCAGCCAAGATCCCGGGAGGGCCTATGGCTACACCTTC. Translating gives CASSQDPGRAYGYTF.

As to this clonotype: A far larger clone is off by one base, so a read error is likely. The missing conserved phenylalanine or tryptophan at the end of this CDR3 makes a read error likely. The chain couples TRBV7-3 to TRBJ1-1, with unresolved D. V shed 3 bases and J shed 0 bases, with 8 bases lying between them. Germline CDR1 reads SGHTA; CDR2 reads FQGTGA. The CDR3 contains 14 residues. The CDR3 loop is CASSLANMNTEAFS. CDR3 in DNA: TGTGCCAGCAGCTTGGCCAACATGAACACTGAAGCTTTCTCT.

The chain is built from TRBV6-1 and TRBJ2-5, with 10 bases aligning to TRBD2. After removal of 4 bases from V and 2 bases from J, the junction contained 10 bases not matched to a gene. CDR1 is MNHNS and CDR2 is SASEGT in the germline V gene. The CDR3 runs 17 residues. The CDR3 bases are TGTGCCAGCAGTGCTACCCGGACTAGCGGATTACAAGAGACCCAGTACTTC. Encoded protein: CASSATRTSGLQETQYF.

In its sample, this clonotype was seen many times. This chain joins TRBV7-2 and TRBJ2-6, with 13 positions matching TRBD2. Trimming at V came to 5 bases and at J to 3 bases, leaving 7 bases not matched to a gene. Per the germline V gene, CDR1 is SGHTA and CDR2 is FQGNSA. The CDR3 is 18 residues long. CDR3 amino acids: CASSVTSGGAIGANVLTF. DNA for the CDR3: TGTGCCAGCAGCGTTACTAGCGGGGGGGCCATTGGGGCCAACGTCCTGACTTTC.

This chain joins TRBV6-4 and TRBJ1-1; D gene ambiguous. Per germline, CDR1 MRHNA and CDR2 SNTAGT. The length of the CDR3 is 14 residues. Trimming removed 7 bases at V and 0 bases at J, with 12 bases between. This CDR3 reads CASIEGRVNTEAFF. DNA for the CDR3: TGTGCCAGCATAGAAGGACGGGTGAACACTGAAGCTTTCTTT.

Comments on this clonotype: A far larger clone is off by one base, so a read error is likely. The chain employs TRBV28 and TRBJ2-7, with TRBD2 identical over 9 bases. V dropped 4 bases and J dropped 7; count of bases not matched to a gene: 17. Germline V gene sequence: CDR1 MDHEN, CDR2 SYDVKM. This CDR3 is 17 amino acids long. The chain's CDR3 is CASSSLIAGELGVEQYF. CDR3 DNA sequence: TGTGCCAGCAGTTCCCTTATAGCGGGAGAATTAGGAGTAGAGCAGTACTTC.

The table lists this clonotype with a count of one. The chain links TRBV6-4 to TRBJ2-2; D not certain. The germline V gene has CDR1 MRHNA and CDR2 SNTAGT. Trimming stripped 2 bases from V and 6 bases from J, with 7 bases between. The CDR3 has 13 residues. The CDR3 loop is CASSDTNAGELFF. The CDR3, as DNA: TGTGCCAGCAGTGACACGAATGCCGGGGAGCTGTTTTTT.